This entry describes one T cell receptor beta chain. The germline CDR1 and CDR2 sequences are SNHLY and FYNNEI. The CDR3 length is 12 residues. The V end lost 6 bases, the J end lost 7 bases, and 12 bases lay between the germline ends. This specimen belongs to a study of blood T cells in healthy people across ages. Primers used in a second PCR of about 6 to 11 cycles were a sample-barcoded 5' primer and a J-beta primer mix. TCRdb analysed the 5' RACE reads with MiXCR anew, one entry per CDR3 protein. The sample carries roughly 1,000,000 distinct CDR3 sequences, less than 25% recorded once. This same sample was also taken into another study, of T cells of mothers and their children.

Sequenced sample: blood. This rearrangement joins TRBV2 to TRBJ1-2; a possible D gene is TRBD1 (6 bases). The receptor was derived from a girl between 2 and 10 years old in good health. CDR3: CASSRDIPGYTF. As DNA, the CDR3 is TGTGCCAGCAGCAGGGACATTCCTGGCTACACCTTC.